Included here is one TCR beta chain sequence, with context. This CDR3 has 13 residues. Germline values: CDR1 SEHNR, CDR2 FQNEAQ (reference sequence). Trimming left V 5 bases short and J 7 bases short, with 12 bases between. The data originate from a study of T cell responses to AZD1222 COVID-19 vaccine. Assay used: immunoSEQ multiplex PCR; TCRdb lists only in-frame clones, some missing. The sample lists 80,000 to 100,000 clones; roughly 85% were seen once. The clonotype was recovered from an adult who received the AZD1222 COVID-19 vaccine. The material sequenced was peripheral blood, taken 28 days after the second AZD1222 dose. The chain employs TRBV7-9 and TRBJ1-5, with D perhaps matching TRBD1 (5 bases). The CDR3 DNA sequence: TGTGCCAGCAGCCTGGGGGGGGACCAGCCCCAGCATTTT. Translated, it gives CASSLGGDQPQHF.